This T cell receptor beta chain emerged from a study of T cells after somatic rescue of genetic block. Assay: immunoSEQ multiplex PCR; the TCRdb copy retains only in-frame clones and omits some. The sample includes over 95,000 clones, approximately 90% seen only once; the top ten take around 1.5%. In this sample, this clone turned up once. The ends were cut back, 4 bases at V and 5 bases at J, with 9 bases in the middle. In germline, CDR1 is MNHNY, CDR2 SVGAGI (reference sequence). The CDR3 has 13 amino acids. V is TRBV6-6 and J is TRBJ2-1; D call uncertain. Sequenced material: peripheral blood mononuclear cells (PBMCs). The sequence came from a woman between 18 and 30 years old. CDR3 amino acids: CASSSLANNEQFF. The CDR3 region has the DNA TGTGCCAGCAGTTCGCTCGCTAACAATGAGCAGTTCTTC.